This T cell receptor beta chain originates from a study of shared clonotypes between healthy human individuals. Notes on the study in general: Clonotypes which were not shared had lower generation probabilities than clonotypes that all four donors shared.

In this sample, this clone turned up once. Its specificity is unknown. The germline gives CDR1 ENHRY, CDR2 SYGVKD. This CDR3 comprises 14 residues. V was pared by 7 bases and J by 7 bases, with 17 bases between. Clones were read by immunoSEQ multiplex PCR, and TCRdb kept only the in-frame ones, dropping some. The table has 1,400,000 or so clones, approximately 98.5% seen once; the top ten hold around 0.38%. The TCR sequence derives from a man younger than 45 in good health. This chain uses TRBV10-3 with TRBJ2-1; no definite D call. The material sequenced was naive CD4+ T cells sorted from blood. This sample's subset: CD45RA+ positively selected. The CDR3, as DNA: TGTGCCATCACCGAAGGGCGAGTTGGGAATGAGCAGTTCTTC. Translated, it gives CAITEGRVGNEQFF.